This T cell receptor beta chain emerged from a study of T cells in Graves' hyperthyroidism and ophthalmopathy. The study, taken as a whole, reports: Most thyroid-expanded clonotypes above 0.001 were also found in blood.

This clonotype was recorded many times. Its antigen is unknown. Isolation of PBMCs was performed on 8.5 to 10 ml fresh peripheral blood. RNA transcripts were the template for amplifying TCR beta CDR3 regions. Using the HTBI primer set, a first-round RT-PCR was run on the TCR CDR3. A single record per CDR3 protein comes from TCRdb applying MiXCR to the multiplex PCR reads. Among hundreds of thousands of distinct CDR3 sequences listed, 18% were seen once. The CDR3 extends over 15 amino acids. Germline loops: CDR1 LGHNA, CDR2 YNFKEQ. Trimming left V 5 bases short and J 6 bases short, with 16 bases between.

The specimen was blood. The chain couples TRBV4-2 to TRBJ2-2; D tentatively fits TRBD1 or TRBD2 (5 bases each). This sequence was found in a man between 35 and 55 years old with Graves' hyperthyroidism. The CDR3 sequence: CASSDRDGGAGELFF. CDR3 in DNA: TGTGCCAGCAGCGACCGGGACGGAGGCGCCGGGGAGCTGTTTTTT.